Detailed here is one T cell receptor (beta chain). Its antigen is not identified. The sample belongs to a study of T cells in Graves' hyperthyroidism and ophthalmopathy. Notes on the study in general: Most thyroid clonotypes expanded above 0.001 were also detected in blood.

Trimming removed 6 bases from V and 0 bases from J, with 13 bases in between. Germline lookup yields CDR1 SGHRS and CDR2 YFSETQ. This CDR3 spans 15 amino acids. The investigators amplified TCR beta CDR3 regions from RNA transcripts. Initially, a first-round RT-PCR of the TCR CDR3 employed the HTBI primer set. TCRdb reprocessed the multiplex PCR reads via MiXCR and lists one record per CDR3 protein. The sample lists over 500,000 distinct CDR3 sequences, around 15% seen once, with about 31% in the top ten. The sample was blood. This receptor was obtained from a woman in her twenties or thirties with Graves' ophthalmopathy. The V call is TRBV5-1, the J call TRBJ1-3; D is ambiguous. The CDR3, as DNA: TGCGCCAGCACCCCCGGTCTCTCCTCTGGAAACACCATATATTTT. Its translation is CASTPGLSSGNTIYF.